Listed below are T cell receptor beta chains from one sample, sequenced in a study of kidney transplant recipient with SARS-CoV-2 infection. TCRdb passed the reads through MiXCR, listing each CDR3 protein once. This table has 200,000 to 300,000 distinct CDR3 sequences, under 30% appearing once. The sample in question was a blood sample, obtained at baseline and on approximately day 120 from a kidney transplant recipient. The receptor source for this set is a young adult male patient who had COVID-19 and was a kidney transplant recipient. Some of the T cells may derive from the graft donor. The CDR3 runs from the conserved cysteine through the conserved F or W. The D gene is left open where the match is weak. Clone sizes are given selectively: once, few, many, or a class where the clone is expanded.

D,size,length,J,V,CDR3,DNA
TRBD2,.,19,TRBJ2-7,TRBV12-5,CASSLAGLAGYGSSYEQYF,TGCGCTAGTAGTTTAGCTGGACTAGCGGGGTACGGCAGCTCCTACGAGCAGTACTTC
.,many,17,TRBJ1-1,TRBV3-1,CASSQCGPISIRTEAFF,TGTGCCAGCAGCCAGTGTGGTCCCATTTCAATTCGCACTGAAGCTTTCTTT
.,many,13,TRBJ1-1,TRBV7-6,CASSLRGVGEAFF,TGTGCCAGCAGCTTAAGAGGGGTGGGTGAAGCTTTCTTT
TRBD1,many,16,TRBJ1-1,TRBV7-8,CASRPERDSDPKEAFF,TGTGCCAGCAGACCAGAGCGGGACAGCGACCCCAAAGAGGCTTTCTTT
TRBD2,.,12,TRBJ2-1,TRBV2,CASGRDYNGQFF,TGTGCCAGCGGGAGGGACTACAATGGGCAGTTCTTC
.,medium-sized,12,TRBJ1-5,TRBV7-9,CASSVGLRPQHF,TGTGCCAGCAGCGTGGGACTTCGGCCCCAGCATTTT
.,many,12,TRBJ1-6,TRBV6-5,CASGGVSSPLHF,TGTGCCAGCGGGGGCGTTTCTTCACCCCTCCACTTT
.,many,17,TRBJ1-2,TRBV4-3,CASSEQPGRRKTYGYTF,TGCGCCAGCAGCGAACAACCAGGACGTCGAAAGACCTATGGCTACACCTTC
.,many,14,TRBJ1-1,TRBV11-3,CASSLFTVNTEAFF,TGTGCCAGCAGCTTATTCACGGTGAACACTGAAGCTTTCTTT
.,many,17,TRBJ1-2,TRBV25-1,CASSPKSELGKTYGYTF,TGTGCCAGCAGTCCAAAATCAGAACTGGGAAAGACCTATGGCTACACCTTC
TRBD1,many,13,TRBJ1-1,TRBV5-6,CASSYGQGARAFF,TGTGCCAGCAGCTACGGACAGGGGGCGCGAGCTTTCTTT
TRBD1,.,17,TRBJ2-1,TRBV7-9,CASSHIGQGTSYNEQFF,TGTGCCAGCAGCCATATCGGACAGGGAACTTCCTACAATGAGCAGTTCTTC
TRBD2,many,19,TRBJ2-2,TRBV20-1,CSARSYSQGGRAGTGELFF,TGCAGTGCTAGATCCTACTCCCAGGGCGGGAGGGCGGGTACCGGGGAGCTGTTTTTT
.,.,13,TRBJ2-1,TRBV5-4,CASSAPRVREQFF,TGTGCCAGCAGCGCGCCCAGGGTTCGTGAGCAGTTCTTC
.,many,13,TRBJ1-6,TRBV25-1,CASSGTQYAPLHF,TGTGCCAGCAGTGGCACCCAATATGCACCCCTCCACTTT
.,many,17,TRBJ2-5,TRBV3-1,CASSCSAPISFSETQYF,TGTGCCAGCAGCTGCTCAGCTCCCATTTCTTTCTCTGAGACCCAGTACTTC
.,many,17,TRBJ2-6,TRBV28,CASTGPLGLSGANVLTF,TGTGCCAGCACGGGTCCCCTCGGGTTGTCTGGGGCCAACGTCCTGACTTTC
TRBD1,many,15,TRBJ2-7,TRBV12-3/TRBV12-4,CASSDPTGGADEQYF,TGTGCCAGCAGTGACCCGACAGGGGGCGCGGATGAGCAGTACTTC
.,many,12,TRBJ1-1,TRBV6-6,CASSPGDTEAFF,TGTGCCAGCAGCCCCGGGGACACTGAAGCTTTCTTT
.,.,17,TRBJ1-2,TRBV1,CTSRGDMFVRKTYGYTF,TGCACCAGCAGAGGGGATATGTTTGTGCGAAAGACCTATGGCTACACCTTC
.,.,13,TRBJ2-3,TRBV20-1,CSARLDPTDTQYF,TGCAGTGCTAGACTAGACCCCACAGATACGCAGTATTTT
.,many,15,TRBJ2-1,TRBV9,CASSARDSSYNEQFF,TGTGCCAGCAGCGCCCGGGACTCCTCATACAATGAGCAGTTCTTC
.,many,15,TRBJ2-1,TRBV6-1,CASSDLSGSYNEQFF,TGTGCCAGCAGTGATCTAAGCGGCTCCTACAATGAGCAGTTCTTC
TRBD1,many,22,TRBJ2-6,TRBV7-9,CASSLGAGQGAKPRSGANVLTF,TGTGCCAGCAGCCTAGGCGCAGGACAGGGGGCGAAGCCACGCTCTGGGGCCAACGTCCTGACTTTC
.,few,17,TRBJ1-2,TRBV16,CASSTSMVVRKTYGYTF,TGTGCCAGCAGCACGAGTATGGTCGTTAGAAAGACCTATGGCTACACCTTC
.,.,14,TRBJ2-5,TRBV20-1,CSASLTGPQETQYF,TGCAGTGCTAGTTTAACCGGACCCCAAGAGACCCAGTACTTC
.,.,13,TRBJ2-1,TRBV24-1,CATSESRGNEQFF,TGTGCCACCAGTGAATCAAGGGGCAATGAGCAGTTCTTC
.,many,14,TRBJ1-3,TRBV5-4,CASSRRGAGNTIYF,TGTGCCAGCAGCCGAAGGGGGGCTGGAAACACCATATATTTT